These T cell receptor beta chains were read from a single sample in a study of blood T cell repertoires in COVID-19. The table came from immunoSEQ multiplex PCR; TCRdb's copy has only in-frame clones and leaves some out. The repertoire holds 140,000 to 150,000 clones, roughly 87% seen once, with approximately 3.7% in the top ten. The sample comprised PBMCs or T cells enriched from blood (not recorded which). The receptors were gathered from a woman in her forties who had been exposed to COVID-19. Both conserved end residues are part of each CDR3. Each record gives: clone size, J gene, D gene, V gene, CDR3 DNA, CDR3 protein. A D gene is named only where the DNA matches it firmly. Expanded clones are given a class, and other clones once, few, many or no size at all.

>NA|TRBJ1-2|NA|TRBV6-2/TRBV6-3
TGTGCCAGCAGTTACCTACAGGGTGGTGAAGGCTACACCTTC
CASSYLQGGEGYTF
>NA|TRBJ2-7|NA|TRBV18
TGTGCCAGCTCACCAGGTCAGGTAGGCTACGAGCAGTACTTC
CASSPGQVGYEQYF
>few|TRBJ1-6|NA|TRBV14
TGTGCCAGCAGCGGCCGAACCAACAGGGCCAGGGGTTCACCCCTCCACTTT
CASSGRTNRARGSPLHF
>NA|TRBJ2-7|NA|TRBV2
TGTGCCAGCAGGCGACGGAGCTCCTACGAGCAGTACTTC
CASRRRSSYEQYF
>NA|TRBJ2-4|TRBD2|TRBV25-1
TGTGCCAGCTCCCCGGCGGGGAGGGGAAACATTCAGTACTTC
CASSPAGRGNIQYF
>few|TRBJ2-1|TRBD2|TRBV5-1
TGCGCCAGCAGCTTCGGCGGGGGGGCCTACAATGAGCAGTTCTTC
CASSFGGGAYNEQFF
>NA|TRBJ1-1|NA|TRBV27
TGTGCCAGCAGACTACAGGGCCAGAACACTGAAGCTTTCTTT
CASRLQGQNTEAFF
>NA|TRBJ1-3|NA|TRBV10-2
TGCGCCAGCAAGTATTCGGACAGCGGAAACACCATATATTTT
CASKYSDSGNTIYF
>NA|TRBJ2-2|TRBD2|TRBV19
TGTGCCAGTTATCTAGCGGGCGCGAACACCGGGGAGCTGTTTTTT
CASYLAGANTGELFF
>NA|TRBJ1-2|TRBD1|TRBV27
TGTGCCAGCAGTTTATATGCAGGGGACAGGGTGGGAAATGGCTACACCTTC
CASSLYAGDRVGNGYTF
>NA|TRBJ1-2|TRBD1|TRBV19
TGTGCCAGTAAGGGGACAGGGAGAAACTATGGCTACACCTTC
CASKGTGRNYGYTF
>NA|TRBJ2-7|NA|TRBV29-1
TGCAGCGCTGGGGGGGCAGGTCGGTACGAGCAGTACTTC
CSAGGAGRYEQYF
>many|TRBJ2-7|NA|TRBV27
TGTGCCAGCAGTTTTGCAGGTTTATACGAGCAGTACTTC
CASSFAGLYEQYF
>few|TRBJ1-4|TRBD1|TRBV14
TGTGCCAGCAGCCTTCGAGAGACAGGGGAACTGTTTTTT
CASSLRETGELFF
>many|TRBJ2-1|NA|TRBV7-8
TGTGCCAGCAGCCCTAGGATGAGCTCCTACAATGAGCAGTTCTTC
CASSPRMSSYNEQFF
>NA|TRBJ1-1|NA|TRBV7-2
TGTGCCAGCAGCTTAGTTTCTGGGGCGGTGAACACTGAAGCTTTCTTT
CASSLVSGAVNTEAFF
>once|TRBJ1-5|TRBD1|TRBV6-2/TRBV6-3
TGTGCCAGCAGTCTCACGTTCGGACAGGGTTTGCCTCAGCCCCAGCATTTT
CASSLTFGQGLPQPQHF
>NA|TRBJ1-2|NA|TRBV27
TGTGCCAGCAGTTCATTACAGGGAAGGGATGGCTACACCTTC
CASSSLQGRDGYTF
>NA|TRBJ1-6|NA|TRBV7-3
TGTGCCAGCAGCCCCCCGGGGGGAGGGCTTGGTTCCTATAATTCACCCCTCCACTTT
CASSPPGGGLGSYNSPLHF
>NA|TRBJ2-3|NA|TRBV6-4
TGTGCCAGCAGTGACTCGTTTTCTAAGGGGACAGATACGCAGTATTTT
CASSDSFSKGTDTQYF
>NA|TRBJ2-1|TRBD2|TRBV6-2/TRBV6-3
TGTGCCAGCAGTTACTCGAGCGGGCTAGCGGGAGTTGCTGAGCAGTTCTTC
CASSYSSGLAGVAEQFF
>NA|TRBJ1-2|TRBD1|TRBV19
TGTGCCAGTAGTATAGACAGGGGGAAAGGCTATGGCTACACCTTC
CASSIDRGKGYGYTF
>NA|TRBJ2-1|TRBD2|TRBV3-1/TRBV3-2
TGTGCCAGCAGCTTGGGACTAGCGTCCGCCAATGAGCAGTTCTTC
CASSLGLASANEQFF
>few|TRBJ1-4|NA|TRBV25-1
TGTGCCAGCAGTGACGTCTCACAGATTAATGAAAAACTGTTTTTT
CASSDVSQINEKLFF
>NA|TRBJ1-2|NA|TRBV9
TGTGCCAGCAGCGCCGAGGGGGTCCTAGGCTACACCTTC
CASSAEGVLGYTF
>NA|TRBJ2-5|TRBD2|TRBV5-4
TGTGCCAGCAGCTTAGCGGGGGGGTGGGAGACCCAGTACTTC
CASSLAGGWETQYF
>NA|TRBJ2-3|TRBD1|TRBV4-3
TGCGCCAGCAGCCAACACAGGGGGCAGTTGGATACGCAGTATTTT
CASSQHRGQLDTQYF
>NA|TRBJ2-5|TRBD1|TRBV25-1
TGTGCCAGCAGCCGAGGGGGCGGGGAGACCCAGTACTTC
CASSRGGGETQYF
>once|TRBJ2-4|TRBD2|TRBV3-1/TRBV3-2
TGTGCCAGCAGCCCCCAGGCGGGGGGGCCAGCCAAAAACATTCAGTACTTC
CASSPQAGGPAKNIQYF
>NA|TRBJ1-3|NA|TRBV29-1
TGCAGCGTTGAAAACTTCTCTGGAAACACCATATATTTT
CSVENFSGNTIYF
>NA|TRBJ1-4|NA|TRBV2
TGTGCCAGCAGTGAATCCCCGCGCTCCACTAATGAAAAACTGTTTTTT
CASSESPRSTNEKLFF
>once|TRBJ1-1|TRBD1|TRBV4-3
TGCGCCAGCAGCCAACGGAGAACAGGGGACACTGAAGCTTTCTTT
CASSQRRTGDTEAFF
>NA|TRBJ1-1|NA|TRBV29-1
TGCAGCGTTGAAGCCGTACAGGGTCGGTGGGCTTTCTTT
CSVEAVQGRWAFF
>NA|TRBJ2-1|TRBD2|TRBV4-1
TGCGCCAGCAGCCTCCCCCGCGGGAGTGGGTCCTACAATGAGCAGTTCTTC
CASSLPRGSGSYNEQFF
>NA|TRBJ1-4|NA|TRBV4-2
TGTGCCAGCAGCCAAGGGCAGGGTTATGAAAAACTGTTTTTT
CASSQGQGYEKLFF
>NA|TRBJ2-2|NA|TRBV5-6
TGTGCCAGCAGCTTGGAGGGCAGGGCGAACACCGGGGAGCTGTTTTTT
CASSLEGRANTGELFF
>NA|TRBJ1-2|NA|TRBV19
TGTGCCAGTAGGACACTGGGGCGACACGGTGACTATGGCTACACCTTC
CASRTLGRHGDYGYTF
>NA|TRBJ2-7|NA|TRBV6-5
TGTGCCAGCAGTTCAGACAGGCCTTCCTACGAGCAGTACTTC
CASSSDRPSYEQYF
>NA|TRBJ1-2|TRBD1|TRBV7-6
TGTGCCAGCAGCTTAGTCGACAGGGGGGAATGTGGCTACACCTTC
CASSLVDRGECGYTF